The clone carrying this TCR beta chain was detected only a few times. This record belongs to a study of blood T cell repertoires in COVID-19. Some clones are missing from TCRdb's copy, which holds only in-frame ones; the method was immunoSEQ multiplex PCR. The profile shows 81,000 or so clones, around 88% of them singletons. There are 17 residues in the CDR3. Trimming at V came to 4 bases and at J to 3 bases, leaving 10 bases not matched to a gene. In germline, CDR1 is SGHRS, CDR2 YFSETQ. The sequence was obtained from a man aged 45-65 years with active COVID-19. Material: peripheral blood. The V call is TRBV5-1, the J call TRBJ1-3, with 10 bases that match TRBD1. CDR3 protein: CASSARDRGENGNTIYF. DNA for the CDR3: TGCGCCAGCAGCGCAAGGGACAGGGGAGAGAATGGAAACACCATATATTTT.